These 19 T cell receptor beta chains share one sample of origin, sequenced in a study of blood T cells in healthy people across ages (dated by TCRdb to 2015 to 2017). Library construction relied on 5' RACE. Sequencing was performed on an Illumina HiSeq 2500. A second about 7 to 11 cycle PCR used a sample-barcoded 5' primer and a J-beta primer mix. The public reads were reanalyzed by TCRdb: fastp trimming at Q25, MiXCR alignment, in-frame beta chains only. Duplicate CDR3 protein sequences are folded into a single record with the most common DNA and genes. The sample includes around 1.5 million distinct CDR3 sequences, with around 35% observed a single time. The ten largest clones capture 11% of the sample. Material: blood. These receptors were obtained from a woman in her 30s in good health.

The V and J genes are TRBV20-1 and TRBJ2-7, with 7 bases lining up with TRBD2. This CDR3 spans 15 amino acids. The V gene's germline CDR1 is DFQATT and CDR2 SNEGSKA (reference sequence). V gave up 3 bases and J gave up 4 bases; unmatched junction bases: 12. In DNA form, the CDR3 reads TGCAGTGCTAGTCCGACTGGCGGGGAGGGGTACGAGCAGTACTTC. It translates to CSASPTGGEGYEQYF.

V is TRBV7-6 and J is TRBJ2-1; maybe TRBD1 (5 bases). Germline loops: CDR1 SGHVS, CDR2 FNYEAQ. This CDR3 is built from 16 residues. The germline V and J ends were trimmed by 5 bases and 5 bases, with 19 bases remaining between them. DNA for the CDR3: TGTGCCAGCAGCATAGTCTGGCAGGGTCGCAACAATGAGCAGTTCTTC. Its protein is CASSIVWQGRNNEQFF.

In regard to this clonotype: A read error is possible here, since a much larger clone lies one base away. This chain joins TRBV4-2 and TRBJ2-7; unclear D gene. The germline V gene encodes CDR1 LGHNA and CDR2 YNFKEQ. The CDR3 runs to 12 residues. CDR3 amino acids: CAGSHPTYEQYF. As DNA, the CDR3 is TGTGCCGGCAGCCACCCGACTTACGAGCAGTACTTC.

This clonotype has only a few counts. The chain couples TRBV29-1 to TRBJ1-2; possibly TRBD1 for D (5 bases). Germline CDR1 and CDR2: SQVTM and ANQGSEA. There are 12 residues in the CDR3. V lost 5 bases, J lost 3 bases, and 10 bases lay in between. CDR3 loop: CSVTGTYYGYTF. CDR3 DNA sequence: TGCAGCGTTACCGGGACCTACTATGGCTACACCTTC. Supplemented by reference TRBV29-1 and TRBJ1-2, the full variable domain reads SAVISQKPSRDICQRGTSLTIQCQVDSQVTMMFWYRQQPGQSLTLIATANQGSEATYESGFVIDKFPISRPNLTFSTLTVSNMSPEDSSIYLCSVTGTYYGYTFGSGTRLTVV.

This clonotype came up a few times. The chain links TRBV20-1 to TRBJ2-1, with 8 bases lining up with TRBD2. After removal of 4 bases from V and 10 bases from J, the junction contained 0 bases not matched to a gene. The CDR3 runs to 10 residues. CDR1 is DFQATT, CDR2 SNEGSKA, per germline (reference sequence). The CDR3 sequence is CSATGGEQFF. DNA of the CDR3: TGCAGTGCTACGGGGGGGGAGCAGTTCTTC.

Only a few counts were recorded for this clonotype. The J gene is TRBJ1-1, the V gene TRBV25-1; a possible D gene is TRBD1 (6 bases). The length of the CDR3 is 13 residues. Germline V gives CDR1 MGHDK, CDR2 SYGVNS. The V gene lost 4 bases and the J gene lost 8 bases, with 14 bases spanning the gap. The CDR3 DNA follows: TGTGCCAGCAGTGCTGTTATTACAGGGGAAGCTTTCTTT. Translation gives CASSAVITGEAFF. The full variable domain, rest sourced from reference TRBV25-1 and TRBJ1-1, is EADIYQTPRYLVIGTGKKITLECSQTMGHDKMYWYQQDPGMELHLIHYSYGVNSTEKGDLSSESTVSRIRTEHFPLTLESARPSHTSQYLCASSAVITGEAFFGQGTRLTVV.

V is TRBV27 and J is TRBJ1-1; D ambiguous. Trimming took off 2 bases at V and 3 bases at J, with 13 bases between the two ends. Germline lookup yields CDR1 MNHEY and CDR2 SMNVEV (reference sequence). The CDR3 covers 15 residues. The CDR3 DNA reads TGTGCCAGCAGTTTAATAGGCAGCTTACACACTGAAGCTTTCTTT. Its protein product is CASSLIGSLHTEAFF.

This clonotype came up many times. V usage is TRBV20-1 and J usage is TRBJ2-5; 13 bases match TRBD2. Trimming at V came to 6 bases and at J to 6 bases, leaving 10 bases not matched to a gene. The CDR3 contains 15 residues. CDR1 DFQATT and CDR2 SNEGSKA come from the germline V gene (reference sequence). The CDR3 reads CSAQTSGGPHKTQYF. The CDR3, as DNA: TGCAGTGCCCAGACTAGCGGGGGGCCTCACAAGACCCAGTACTTC.

The chain combines TRBV4-2 with TRBJ2-7; unclear D gene. This CDR3 region has 14 residues. Trimming removed 0 bases from V and 3 bases from J, with 9 bases in between. Germline lookup yields CDR1 LGHNA and CDR2 YNFKEQ. CDR3 loop: CASSQDRANYEQYV. The DNA for the CDR3 is TGTGCCAGCAGCCAAGATAGAGCTAACTACGAGCAGTACGTC.

This clonotype has a handful of counts. V and J are TRBV4-2 and TRBJ1-4; D uncertain. This CDR3 spans 13 amino acids. V lost 3 bases and J 8 bases, leaving 10 bases between the germline ends. Germline V CDR1 and CDR2: LGHNA, YNFKEQ. CDR3 residues: CASSQATEEKLFF. CDR3 DNA sequence: TGTGCCAGCAGCCAGGCCACCGAGGAAAAACTGTTTTTT.

This chain links TRBV27 with TRBJ2-7; no firm D call. Germline CDR1 reads MNHEY; CDR2 reads SMNVEV (reference sequence). With 5 bases removed from V and 3 bases from J, the gap between germline ends came to 17 bases. CDR3 length: 15 amino acids. The CDR3 DNA reads TGTGCCAGCAGTGCTTCGCCGAGACGGAACTACGAGCAGTACTTC. This translates into CASSASPRRNYEQYF.

This clonotype was detected a few times. The chain has TRBV18 and TRBJ2-1, with D possibly TRBD1 on 6 matching bases. Trimming shortened V by 1 base and J by 2 bases, and 6 bases separated the two germline ends. The CDR3 runs to 14 residues. CDR1 is KGHSH and CDR2 is LQKENI in the germline V gene. The CDR3 bases are TGTGCCAGCTCACCACAGGGGGCCTACAATGAGCAGTTCTTC. It yields the protein CASSPQGAYNEQFF.

To note about this clonotype: It is unclear where the CDR3 begins or ends on the DNA, so no DNA is shown, and the CDR3 is as TCRdb lists it. The V and J genes are TRBV29-1 and TRBJ1-2; the table's D call, TRBD1, has no DNA check behind it. The CDR3 spans 13 amino acids, including both terminal residues. The germline V gene has CDR1 SQVTM and CDR2 ANQGSEA. CDR3 in amino acids: CSAAGHTNYGCTF.

On this clonotype: A read error may be the cause here, since a much bigger clone is one base away. The CDR3 protein is CSTRYLAGKYEQYF. The CDR3 DNA reads as TGCAGTACTAGATACTTAGCGGGGAAATACGAGCAGTACTTC. This chain links TRBV20-1 with TRBJ2-5; 8 nucleotides align to TRBD2. The DNA end is a closer match to TRBJ2-7, so the J assignment may be wrong. The CDR3 has 14 residues. The germline V gene encodes CDR1 DFQATT and CDR2 SNEGSKA (reference sequence).

This rearrangement joins TRBV29-1 to TRBJ1-1; possibly TRBD1 for D (5 bases). The CDR3 consists of 12 residues. CDR1 is SQVTM and CDR2 is ANQGSEA in the germline V gene. With 6 bases removed from V and 6 bases from J, the gap between germline ends came to 14 bases. The CDR3 nucleotides read TGCAGCGTGCAGGGTCCGGGCGCTGAAGCTTTCTTT. Translated, it gives CSVQGPGAEAFF.

In this sample, this clonotype turned up a few times. V is TRBV7-9 and J is TRBJ2-7, with no clear D. Near its end, the DNA agrees better with TRBJ2-5, so the J call may be wrong. This CDR3 is 14 amino acids long. In germline, CDR1 is SEHNR, CDR2 FQNEAQ (reference sequence). The CDR3 DNA reads as TGTGCCAGCAGCTTATACGAGACCCTGGAGACCCAGTACTTC. It translates to CASSLYETLETQYF.

This rearrangement joins TRBV9 to TRBJ2-1; 10 bases fit TRBD2. Germline V gene lookup returns CDR1 SGDLS and CDR2 YYNGEE. J lost 9 bases, V lost 7 bases, and 10 bases had no gene match. The CDR3 contains 14 residues. The CDR3 loop is CASVASGGIGEQFF. CDR3 nucleotide sequence: TGTGCCAGCGTTGCTAGCGGGGGTATTGGTGAGCAGTTCTTC.

The genes are TRBV28 and TRBJ2-5; possible D gene TRBD1, 6 bases. The J call is doubtful: the DNA matches TRBJ2-7 better. CDR3 length: 17 amino acids. Germline V gives CDR1 MDHEN, CDR2 SYDVKM. CDR3 in amino acids: CASSNRATASRTYEQYF. In nucleotides, the CDR3 is TGTGCCAGCAGCAACAGGGCGACGGCCTCCAGAACCTACGAGCAGTACTTC.

This clonotype came up once. The chain is built from TRBV29-1 and TRBJ2-1; D is unresolved. The CDR3 covers 12 residues. Deletions cut 0 bases from V and 8 bases from J, with 8 bases between. The germline V gene has CDR1 SQVTM and CDR2 ANQGSEA. The CDR3 loop is CSVEDGPDEQFF. In DNA form, the CDR3 reads TGCAGCGTTGAAGATGGCCCCGATGAGCAGTTCTTC.